Reported below is one T cell receptor (beta chain). Antigen specificity is unknown. The data are from a study of shared clonotypes between healthy human individuals. Findings and limits, study-wide: Investigators expected sequencing depth to affect clonotype sharing among donors.

Sorted-subset replicate PCR reactions were performed with about 210 ng DNA, corresponding to roughly 30,000 T cell genomes. Sequencing was performed with immunoSEQ multiplex PCR; in TCRdb, only in-frame clones are kept and a portion is missing. The data show 950,000 to 1,300,000 clones, under 80% seen once. The CDR3 has 14 residues. With 4 bases clipped from V and 4 bases from J, the junction kept 5 bases outside the gene matches. Germline CDR1 GTSNPN, CDR2 SVGIG (reference sequence). The sample taken for sequencing was memory CD4+ T cells sorted from blood. Stated subset: CD45RA-negative fraction. The clonotype comes from a man aged 18 to 30 in good health. The rearrangement uses TRBV30 and TRBJ2-1, with 9 bases fitting TRBD2. Here the CDR3 reads CAWKPTSGYNEQFF. DNA of the CDR3: TGTGCCTGGAAACCTACTAGCGGGTACAATGAGCAGTTCTTC. Full variable domain (rest looked up from reference TRBV30 and TRBJ2-1): SQTIHQWPATLVQPVGSPLSLECTVEGTSNPNLYWYRQAAGRGLQLLFYSVGIGQISSEVPQNLSASRPQDRQFILSSKKLLLSDSGFYLCAWKPTSGYNEQFFGPGTRLTVL.